A single sample gave rise to the 24 T cell receptor beta chains below, sequenced in a study of CD8 T cells in ankylosing spondylitis. Each CDR3 protein is one row after TCRdb ran MiXCR on the 5' RACE reads. The repertoire holds approximately 350,000 distinct CDR3 sequences, with approximately 20% as singletons. The specimen sequenced was blood, either unsorted or a sorted T cell fraction (not recorded which). The receptors here all came from a male donor with ankylosing spondylitis or in good health (not recorded which).

The J gene is TRBJ2-3, the V gene TRBV30; D is perhaps TRBD2 (7 bases). This CDR3 has 13 amino acids. V lost 2 bases and J 6 bases, leaving 12 bases between the germline ends. Germline-derived CDR1 and CDR2 are GTSNPN and SVGIG (reference sequence). The CDR3 sequence: CAWSRGGLDTQYF. CDR3 in DNA: TGTGCCTGGAGTAGGGGGGGATTGGATACGCAGTATTTT.

A few counts support this clonotype. This chain joins TRBV2 and TRBJ2-4; TRBD1 matches at 7 bases. Trimming cost V 10 bases and J 2 bases; bases outside gene matches: 8. Germline lookup yields CDR1 SNHLY and CDR2 FYNNEI. This CDR3 region has 14 residues. DNA of the CDR3: TGTGCCACCTGGACAGGAGCCACCAAAAACATTCAGTACTTC. It specifies CATWTGATKNIQYF.

V usage is TRBV6-4 and J usage is TRBJ2-3; TRBD2 matches at 9 bases. The CDR3 loop spans 13 amino acids. Germline V lookup: CDR1 MRHNA, CDR2 SNTAGT. V trimming: 0 bases; J trimming: 10 bases; junction bases outside the gene matches: 2. The CDR3 DNA is TGTGCCAGCAGTGACTCGGCTAGCGGGGCGCAGTATTTT. It specifies CASSDSASGAQYF.

This clonotype has a handful of counts. V is TRBV7-9 and J is TRBJ2-1, with 13 nucleotides matching TRBD2. With V trimmed by 7 bases and J by 2 bases, 8 bases remained unmatched. The CDR3 spans 17 residues. The germline V gene encodes CDR1 SEHNR and CDR2 FQNEAQ (reference sequence). CDR3 nucleotides: TGTGCCAGCACCCCCCTCGGGACTAGCGGGGCCTACAATGAGCAGTTCTTC. This gives the protein CASTPLGTSGAYNEQFF.

This clonotype was detected only a few times. This chain joins TRBV9 and TRBJ2-3; 9 bases are shared with TRBD2. The CDR3 loop spans 19 amino acids. J was trimmed by 5 bases and V by 4 bases; bases with no gene match: 20. CDR1 and CDR2 (germline): SGDLS, YYNGEE. As DNA, the CDR3 is TGTGCCAGCAGCCCCGAGGAGGCGACTAGCGGCCCCACGCGAGATACGCAGTATTTT. This codes for CASSPEEATSGPTRDTQYF.

This clonotype was recorded a few times. This chain connects TRBV7-8 to TRBJ1-4; 9 nucleotides agree with TRBD1. J gave up 7 bases and V 4 bases, and 19 bases lay outside the gene matches. Per germline, CDR1 SGHVS and CDR2 FQNEAQ. The CDR3 consists of 19 residues. CDR3 nucleotide sequence: TGTGCCAGCAGCTCGGGACAGGGCGCGTCGAGAGCCCCAGGTGAAAAACTGTTTTTT. This codes for CASSSGQGASRAPGEKLFF.

This clonotype has only a few counts. The V gene is TRBV21-1, the J gene TRBJ2-3; the table's TRBD2 call for D was not verified on the DNA. TRBV21-1 is recorded as a pseudogene. This CDR3 is built from 16 residues. CDR3 coding DNA: TGTGCCAGCACCCAAGGCTCAGGGTCTTCCCCAGATACGCAGTATTTT. It is translated as CASTQGSGSSPDTQYF.

This clonotype was recorded only once. DNA for the CDR3: TGTGCCAGCAGTCCCCCGACGGACAGCCAAGAGACCCAGTACTTC. Translation: CASSPPTDSQETQYF. The chain couples TRBV28 to TRBJ2-5; perhaps TRBD1 as D (6 bases). V was pared by 5 bases and J by 1 base, with 14 bases between. Germline V gives CDR1 MDHEN, CDR2 SYDVKM. This CDR3 has 15 amino acids. Looking up the rest from reference TRBV28 and TRBJ2-5 gives the full variable domain: DVKVTQSSRYLVKRTGEKVFLECVQDMDHENMFWYRQDPGLGLRLIYFSYDVKMKEKGDIPEGYSVSREKKERFSLILESASTNQTSMYLCASSPPTDSQETQYFGPGTRLLVL.

This clonotype was found a few times. The chain has TRBV29-1 and TRBJ2-3, with D tentatively TRBD1 or TRBD2 (5 bases each). The CDR3 covers 14 residues. The ends were cut back, 4 bases at V and 3 bases at J, with 14 bases in the middle. The germline V gene encodes CDR1 SQVTM and CDR2 ANQGSEA. Written as DNA, the CDR3 is TGCAGCGTTGGTCCGGGGCGGTTGACAGATACGCAGTATTTT. It translates to CSVGPGRLTDTQYF.

The table lists this clonotype with a few counts. The V and J genes are TRBV21-1 and TRBJ2-5; the table calls TRBD1, which could not be checked here. TRBV21-1 is reported as a pseudogene. The CDR3 has 14 amino acids. CDR3 sequence (DNA): TGTGCCAGCAGCACCAACAGGGTGAGGGAGACCCAGTACTTC. It encodes CASSTNRVRETQYF.

This clonotype was counted between two and nine times. V is TRBV7-6 and J is TRBJ2-1; possibly TRBD1 for D (5 bases). CDR1 is SGHVS, CDR2 FNYEAQ, per germline. The CDR3 consists of 16 residues. V lost 5 bases and J 0 bases, leaving 14 bases between the germline ends. The CDR3 DNA follows: TGTGCCAGCAGCGCGACAGCCCTTAGCTCCTACAATGAGCAGTTCTTC. Amino acid sequence: CASSATALSSYNEQFF.

The chain combines TRBV11-2 with TRBJ2-3, with TRBD1 as a possible D gene (6 bases). The V gene's germline CDR1 is SGHAT and CDR2 FQNNGV. V lost 0 bases to trimming and J lost 3 bases, with 10 bases between them. CDR3 length: 15 amino acids. The CDR3 bases are TGTGCCAGCAGCTTAGAGGGGGCTAGTACAGATACGCAGTATTTT. Translating it yields CASSLEGASTDTQYF.

In its sample, this clonotype was seen a few times. This chain uses TRBV29-1 with TRBJ2-2; possibly TRBD2 for D (6 bases). Germline assignment: CDR1 SQVTM and CDR2 ANQGSEA. This CDR3 has 13 residues. V was trimmed by 7 bases and J by 6 bases, leaving 15 bases between them. CDR3 residues: CSAGTLASGELFF. As DNA, the CDR3 is TGCAGCGCCGGGACTTTAGCGTCCGGGGAGCTGTTTTTT.

This clonotype was seen more than once but under ten times. V is TRBV12-3 or TRBV12-4 and J is TRBJ1-5, with 9 bases that match TRBD1. V lost 2 bases and J lost 4; bases outside the gene matches: 3. This CDR3 has 15 residues. This chain's CDR3 is CASSLFGTGNQPQHF. Written as DNA, the CDR3 is TGTGCCAGCAGTTTATTTGGGACAGGGAATCAGCCCCAGCATTTT.

This clonotype occurred a few times. J is TRBJ1-2 and V is TRBV12-3 or TRBV12-4, with D possibly TRBD1 on 5 matching bases. The CDR3 runs 12 residues. Trimming pared 10 bases from V and 1 base from J, leaving 10 bases between. The DNA of the CDR3 is TGTGCCACCTCGGGGGTTAACTATGGCTACACCTTC. This sequence encodes CATSGVNYGYTF.

This clonotype was seen many times. The chain recombines TRBV12-3 or TRBV12-4 with TRBJ2-7; D ambiguous. V lost 1 base and J 6 bases, leaving 4 bases between the germline ends. The CDR3 has 11 amino acids. As DNA, the CDR3 is TGTGCCAGCAGTTTAGTGGCCGAGCAGTACTTC. Amino acid sequence: CASSLVAEQYF.

This chain links TRBV18 with TRBJ2-3, with D uncertain. Germline values: CDR1 KGHSH, CDR2 LQKENI. There are 16 residues in the CDR3. V was pared by 2 bases and J by 0 bases, with 12 bases between. CDR3 amino acids: CASSPEAVSSTDTQYF. In DNA form, the CDR3 reads TGTGCCAGCTCACCAGAGGCAGTCTCTAGCACAGATACGCAGTATTTT.

The V and J genes are TRBV7-4 and TRBJ2-1, with TRBD2 matching over 14 bases. Germline V gene data show CDR1 as SGHVT and CDR2 as SQSDAQ. With V trimmed by 5 bases and J by 8 bases, 14 bases remained unmatched. The CDR3 covers 18 residues. CDR3 nucleotides: TGTGCCAGCAGCCCATCGACCGGGACTAGCGGGGGAGACGATGAGCAGTTCTTC. Translation: CASSPSTGTSGGDDEQFF.

V and J are TRBV10-3 and TRBJ2-6; D tentatively reads TRBD1 or TRBD2 (6 bases each). Germline CDR1 reads ENHRY; CDR2 reads SYGVKD. V shed 2 bases and J shed 2 bases, with 10 bases lying between them. CDR3 length: 16 amino acids. This CDR3 reads CAISEKGGPGANVLTF. CDR3 nucleotides: TGTGCCATCAGTGAGAAGGGGGGCCCTGGGGCCAACGTCCTGACTTTC.

The chain carries TRBV2 and TRBJ2-7; D is unclear. CDR3 length: 12 amino acids. The V and J ends lost 0 bases and 4 bases respectively, with 4 bases between them. Germline CDR1 SNHLY, CDR2 FYNNEI. The DNA of the CDR3 is TGTGCCAGCAGTGAAGCGGAATACGAGCAGTACTTC. Encoded protein: CASSEAEYEQYF.

This chain joins TRBV6-5 and TRBJ2-1, with a weak D call TRBD2 (5 bases). Trimming cost V 0 bases and J 7 bases, with 16 bases left between them. CDR1 MNHEY and CDR2 SVGAGI come from the germline V gene. The CDR3 covers 16 residues. CDR3 nucleotide sequence: TGTGCCAGCAGTTACTCGAGAGGAGGAGGCGGTAATGAGCAGTTCTTC. It specifies CASSYSRGGGGNEQFF.

CDR3 in amino acids: CASSSIRGRSGANVLTF. DNA for the CDR3: TGTGCCAGCAGCTCCATCCGGGGACGCTCTGGGGCCAACGTCCTGACTTTC. The chain uses TRBV11-2 and TRBJ2-6; D may be TRBD1 or TRBD2 (5 bases each). Trimming removed 4 bases from V and 0 bases from J, with 13 bases in between. The V gene's germline CDR1 is SGHAT and CDR2 FQNNGV. The CDR3 is made up of 17 amino acids. Full variable domain (remainder filled in from reference TRBV11-2 and TRBJ2-6): EAGVAQSPRYKIIEKRQSVAFWCNPISGHATLYWYQQILGQGPKLLIQFQNNGVVDDSQLPKDRFSAERLKGVDSTLKIQPAKLEDSAVYLCASSSIRGRSGANVLTFGAGSRLTVL.

This clonotype was observed once. This chain connects TRBV2 to TRBJ2-5, with TRBD1 identical over 9 bases. V was pared by 8 bases and J by 4 bases, with 2 bases of the junction left unmatched. Germline V CDR1 and CDR2: SNHLY, FYNNEI. This CDR3 contains 12 residues. The CDR3 DNA sequence: TGTGCCAGCGAGGGACAGGGAGAGACCCAGTACTTC. It encodes CASEGQGETQYF.

J is TRBJ2-1 and V is TRBV29-1; D remains ambiguous. The CDR3 runs 13 residues. The V gene's germline CDR1 is SQVTM and CDR2 ANQGSEA. V was cut by 7 bases and J by 0 bases, with 10 bases left in between. The CDR3 nucleotides are TGCAGCGGGGGTTTGAGCTCCTACAATGAGCAGTTCTTC. Its translation: CSGGLSSYNEQFF.